This T cell receptor (beta chain) derives from a study of blood T cell repertoires in COVID-19. Background on the study: The analysed material was cDNA or gDNA that came from T cells, B-cell-depleted T cells, or PBMCs.

After removal of 0 bases from V and 10 bases from J, the junction contained 7 bases not matched to a gene. Germline V gene data show CDR1 as MNHNY and CDR2 as SVGAGI (reference sequence). The CDR3 has 15 amino acids. This clone was picked up a small number of times. Clones were sequenced by immunoSEQ multiplex PCR, and TCRdb holds only the in-frame ones, with some missing. The sample has under 250,000 clones, around four fifths seen once; the top ten hold roughly 30%. Sequencing was carried out using peripheral blood. The chain is built from TRBV6-6 and TRBJ2-1, with 9 positions matching TRBD2. The sequence derives from a man in his forties with acute or convalescent COVID-19. CDR3 in DNA: TGTGCCAGCAGTTACTCTGCCGGGACTAGCAACGAGCAGTTCTTC. It encodes CASSYSAGTSNEQFF.